This T cell receptor (beta chain) is drawn from a study of glioma-infiltrating T cells. This clonotype was seen ten or more times. The CDR3 covers 12 residues. Trimming removed 5 bases at V and 2 bases at J, with 3 bases between. Germline CDR1 reads SEHNR; CDR2 reads FQNEAQ (reference sequence). The iRepertoire nested amplicon-rescue multiplex PCR amplified TCR alpha and beta CDR3s from RNA. TCRdb processed the multiplex PCR reads anew with MiXCR; each CDR3 protein has one entry. The sample lists 93,000 or so distinct CDR3 sequences, about 30% occurring once. The clonotype originates from a human donor with low-grade glioma or glioblastoma, undergoing nonglioma brain surgery, or in good health (not recorded which). The sequencing sample was made of glioma tissue, nonneoplastic brain tissue, or PBMCs (not recorded which). The rearrangement links TRBV7-9 to TRBJ2-2; D gene ambiguous. The CDR3 sequence: CASSINTGELFF. The DNA for the CDR3 is TGTGCCAGCAGCATTAACACCGGGGAGCTGTTTTTT.